This T cell receptor (beta chain) was captured by sequencing in a study of cytomegalovirus exposure and HLA in healthy donors. PCR primers comprised 60 Vbeta and 13 Jbeta primers. TCRdb's table, derived via immunoSEQ multiplex PCR, lists solely in-frame clones and lacks some. Here the sample spans approximately 110,000 clones, 60% to 85% being singletons. The germline V gene encodes CDR1 MDHEN and CDR2 SYDVKM. Losses at the gene ends were 3 bases for V and 9 bases for J; bases not matched to a gene: 15. CDR3 length equals 17 residues. The clonotype was recovered from a female donor in good health and CMV-seropositive. The chain links TRBV28 to TRBJ2-1, with 9 bases fitting TRBD2. Sequencing used PBMCs. The CDR3: CASSFSLGAGGVAEQFF. CDR3 sequence (DNA): TGTGCCAGCAGTTTCTCCCTGGGGGCGGGAGGGGTTGCTGAGCAGTTCTTC.